This T cell receptor (beta chain) was retrieved from a study of human T cells and chemical hapten exposure. About the research overall: Slight volume differences across pooled libraries mainly accounted for varying per-sample TCR yields. Points from the study as a whole: Among TCRs, those above 1 in 1000 frequency were unaffected by DPC sensitization.

This clonotype was detected ten times or more. Its antigen is still unknown. The CDR3 runs to 17 residues. Per the germline V gene, CDR1 is SGHAT and CDR2 is FQNNGV. The junction had 7 bases not matched to a gene; V was cut back by 1 base and J by 1 base. The library attached unique molecular identifiers to individual cDNA molecules. MiXCR, applied by TCRdb to the reads, yields one record per CDR3 protein. There are more than 100,000 distinct CDR3 sequences in the sample; less than 10% occur only once, and 1.4% lies in the top ten. The study extracted total RNA from unfractionated whole blood. The source material was whole blood. This clonotype was obtained from a human donor in good health. Some clones in this sample may be carry-over from other donors' samples. The V and J genes are TRBV11-2 and TRBJ1-5; 7 bases are a match to TRBD1. The CDR3 nucleotides are TGTGCCAGCAGCTTAGGAACAGGGGCGATAAGCAATCAGCCCCAGCATTTT. Its protein is CASSLGTGAISNQPQHF.